Sequencing of this TCR beta chain was carried out in a study of blood T cell repertoires in COVID-19. The ends were cut back, 5 bases at V and 5 bases at J, with 14 bases in the middle. Germline V gene data show CDR1 as SGHRS and CDR2 as YFSETQ. The CDR3 length is 14 residues. The protocol was immunoSEQ multiplex PCR, while the TCRdb copy is restricted to in-frame clones and leaves out a portion. The sample carries hundreds of thousands of clones, roughly 89% recorded once. Allocation to cohorts depended on clinical history reported by the participants. The receptor's source is a woman under 30 with acute COVID-19. This chain connects TRBV5-1 to TRBJ2-1; tentatively, D is TRBD2 (6 bases). The sequencing sample was made of PBMCs or T cells enriched from blood (not recorded which). The CDR3 loop reads CASRASGLDNEQFF. The CDR3 bases are TGCGCCAGCAGGGCCTCGGGACTTGACAATGAGCAGTTCTTC.